This TCR beta chain was retrieved from a study of blood T cell repertoires in COVID-19. Sequenced by immunoSEQ multiplex PCR; TCRdb stores in-frame clones only, minus some. The sample gives 85,000 to 90,000 clones, 75% to 90% of which show up once; roughly 5.2% is in the top ten. The receptor's source is a woman of 80 years or more with active COVID-19. The sample taken for sequencing was peripheral blood.

CDR3 residues: CASSPPRTSGRSEEQYF. In DNA form, the CDR3 reads TGTGCCAGCAGCCCCCCTCGGACGAGCGGGAGATCGGAAGAGCAGTACTTC. V is TRBV14 and J is TRBJ2-7; 8 bases are shared with TRBD2. Unmatched junction bases numbered 18, after V lost 4 bases and J lost 7 bases. Germline V gene sequence: CDR1 SGHDN, CDR2 FVKESK. This CDR3 region has 17 residues.